These T cell receptor beta chains were read from a single sample in a study of T cell responses to AZD1222 COVID-19 vaccine. Assay: immunoSEQ multiplex PCR; the TCRdb copy retains only in-frame clones and omits some. The sample has approximately 94,000 clones, 85% to 90% seen once; the top ten hold approximately 16%. Here the sequenced sample was peripheral blood, taken on day 0 of AZD1222 vaccination. These receptor sequences come from an adult in good health. Each CDR3 is given with its conserved first and last residue. The D gene is left open where the match is weak. Some rows have no size entry. The others give once, few or many, or a class for an expanded clone.

v_gene	abundance	d_gene	j_gene	CDR3nt	CDR3aa
TRBV6-5	-	-	TRBJ2-2	TGTGCCAGCGGGGGACGGGGTGACACCGGGGAGCTGTTTTTT	CASGGRGDTGELFF
TRBV13	-	-	TRBJ1-5	TGTGCCAGCAGCCTAAATCAGCCCCAGCATTTT	CASSLNQPQHF
TRBV6-5	-	-	TRBJ1-1	TGTGCCAGCAGGGGCATAAACACTGAAGCTTTCTTT	CASRGINTEAFF
TRBV29-1	-	-	TRBJ2-2	TGCAGCGTTGAACCCGAGCCCGGGGAGCTGTTTTTT	CSVEPEPGELFF
TRBV18	-	TRBD1	TRBJ1-1	TGTGCCAGCTCATCCAGGACAGGGGGCGAAGTCACTGAAGCTTTCTTT	CASSSRTGGEVTEAFF
TRBV27	-	-	TRBJ1-4	TGTGCCAGCAGTGTATCAGGGGCAACTAATGAAAAACTGTTTTTT	CASSVSGATNEKLFF
TRBV7-3	-	TRBD2	TRBJ2-7	TGTGCCAGCAGTCATAGCGGGGAAAGCGACGAGCAGTACTTC	CASSHSGESDEQYF
TRBV6-6	-	-	TRBJ1-1	TGTGCCAGCAGACCCCCGGACAGCCGAGGCGCTGAAGCTTTCTTT	CASRPPDSRGAEAFF
TRBV27	-	-	TRBJ2-1	TGTGCCAGCGGAACTAGCCCGTCCTACAATGAGCAGTTCTTC	CASGTSPSYNEQFF
TRBV3-1/TRBV3-2	once	-	TRBJ1-3	TGTGCCAGCCGGGACACAACCGGAAACACCATATATTTT	CASRDTTGNTIYF
TRBV3-1/TRBV3-2	-	-	TRBJ1-5	TGTGCCAGCAGCCAAAGCCCAAATCAGCCCCAGCATTTT	CASSQSPNQPQHF
TRBV12-3/TRBV12-4	-	-	TRBJ1-2	TGTGCCAGCAGTTCCGGACCCTATGGCTACACCTTC	CASSSGPYGYTF
TRBV5-4	-	-	TRBJ2-1	TGTGCCAGCAGCCCCCGGCAGGGTTACAATGAGCAGTTCTTC	CASSPRQGYNEQFF
TRBV6-1	-	-	TRBJ1-3	TGTGCCAGCAGTGATGGCGGGGGCTCCTCTGGAAACACCATATATTTT	CASSDGGGSSGNTIYF
TRBV5-1	-	TRBD1	TRBJ1-1	TGCGCCAGCAGCTTGATGGGACAGAGTATGAACACTGAAGCTTTCTTT	CASSLMGQSMNTEAFF
TRBV4-3	-	TRBD1	TRBJ1-2	TGCGCCAGCAGCCAGGACAGGGCTATGGGTGGCTACACCTTC	CASSQDRAMGGYTF
TRBV27	many	TRBD2	TRBJ2-2	TGTGCCAGCAGCCCGAGTGAGCGCGGGAGTTGGTCCGGGGAGCTGTTTTTT	CASSPSERGSWSGELFF